The clone carrying this T cell receptor beta chain has a handful of counts. Expressed TCRB transcripts were sequenced after all isolated RNA was converted to cDNA. Measured with immunoSEQ multiplex PCR; TCRdb has only the in-frame clones, and not every one. The sample records 350,000 to 450,000 clones, around 13% being singletons. The sample comes from a study of beta chain features in type 1 diabetes. The sample taken for sequencing was naive CD4+ T cells from blood. The sequence came from a man in his thirties or forties in good health.

The CDR3 region is CASSLTGFVEAFF. Written as DNA, the CDR3 is TGTGCCAGCAGCTTAACTGGGTTTGTTGAAGCTTTCTTT. The gene calls are TRBV5-5 and TRBJ1-1; D unresolved. V was trimmed by 2 bases and J by 7 bases, leaving 12 bases between them. The CDR3 runs to 13 residues. Germline V gene lookup returns CDR1 SGHKS and CDR2 YYEKEE (reference sequence).